The clone carrying this TCR beta chain occurred a few times. V lost 6 bases, J lost 3 bases, and 14 bases lay in between. The CDR3 runs 14 residues. In germline, CDR1 is DFQATT, CDR2 SNEGSKA (reference sequence). TCRdb re-called the RT-PCR reads through MiXCR, storing one row per CDR3 protein. Altogether about 570,000 distinct CDR3 sequences are present, 11% being singletons, with the ten largest covering around 10%. The record originates from a study of response to subunit inactivated influenza vaccine. Separately, the same data were catalogued under a study of T cells expressing NK-cell markers. Per that study: TCR beta cDNA was made by 5'RACE template switching with UMIs.

The chain couples TRBV20-1 to TRBJ2-2; D is uncertain. This specimen consisted of PBMCs from blood, obtained on the day of vaccination. The receptor's source is a middle-aged man who received an inactivated influenza vaccine. This chain's CDR3 is CSANYGFDTGELFF. CDR3 in DNA: TGCAGTGCCAACTACGGGTTTGACACCGGGGAGCTGTTTTTT.